This entry is about one T cell receptor beta chain. Its specificity is not known. This sample is part of a study of CD8 T cells in ankylosing spondylitis. General study results and limits: Reported data indicate significant enrichment of disease-linked clones within matched ankylosing spondylitis synovial fluid. Some of these motif variants have turned up before, in reports on reactive arthritis synovial fluid and blood. Apparently characteristic of ankylosing spondylitis blood was a TCR beta motif (about 8 highly homologous variants).

The junction had 12 bases not matched to a gene; V was cut back by 5 bases and J by 1 base. The CDR3 contains 17 residues. Germline CDR1 reads MNHEY; CDR2 reads SMNVEV (reference sequence). The TCR beta libraries were generated through quantitative 5'-RACE incorporating molecular barcodes. TCRdb independently ran MiXCR on the 5' RACE reads; one entry per CDR3 protein. This table has more than 650,000 distinct CDR3 sequences, 12% appearing once. The specimen sequenced was blood, either unsorted or a sorted T cell fraction (not recorded which). The chain combines TRBV27 with TRBJ2-7, with TRBD2 matching over 9 bases. This sequence was found in a male donor with ankylosing spondylitis. Here the CDR3 DNA reads TGTGCCAGCAGTCCATCGACTAGCGGAATTTATTCCTACGAGCAGTACTTC. Protein: CASSPSTSGIYSYEQYF.